The 22 T cell receptor beta chains in this list originate from one sample, sequenced in a study of T cells after posttransplantation cyclophosphamide. TCRdb's table, derived via immunoSEQ multiplex PCR, lists solely in-frame clones and lacks some. The sample contains 1,500 to 1,900 clones, 65% to 85% of which appear only once. Cyclophosphamide on days +3 and +4 followed busulfan-fludarabine conditioning and a marrow graft. Material: CD4+ T cells sorted from PBMCs, obtained approximately 220 days after allogeneic stem cell transplant with posttransplant cyclophosphamide. The source of these receptors is a female patient in her 60s who received an allogeneic stem cell transplant from an unrelated donor, was CMV-positive, and had acute GVHD only. Some T cells here may be from the graft donor.

This clone was observed a few times. The V call is TRBV7-9, the J call TRBJ1-1; no clear D. V was shortened by 11 bases and J by 3 bases, with 4 bases between the two germline ends. Looked up from germline, CDR1 is SEHNR and CDR2 is FQNEAQ (reference sequence). The CDR3 is made up of 9 amino acids. The CDR3 DNA sequence: TGTGCCGTAGACACTGAAGCTTTCTTT. Encoded protein: CAVDTEAFF.

The chain uses TRBV19 and TRBJ1-5; maybe TRBD1 (6 bases). The CDR3 loop spans 15 amino acids. The ends were cut back, 2 bases at V and 4 bases at J, with 12 bases in the middle. Looked up from germline, CDR1 is LNHDA and CDR2 is SQIVND (reference sequence). Here the CDR3 reads CASSIIQGWNQPQHF. The CDR3 nucleotides read TGTGCCAGTAGTATAATACAGGGTTGGAATCAGCCCCAGCATTTT.

This clone occurred once. This sequence joins TRBV28 and TRBJ2-7; D not resolved. The CDR3 length is 11 residues. Germline V gene lookup returns CDR1 MDHEN and CDR2 SYDVKM. V lost 6 bases to trimming and J lost 7 bases, with 10 bases between them. In nucleotides, the CDR3 is TGTGCCAGCAGCTCTCTTTTGGAGCAGTACTTC. The encoded protein is CASSSLLEQYF.

In this sample, this clone turned up a few times. This sequence joins TRBV7-9 and TRBJ1-6; 8 bases match TRBD1. Germline CDR1 and CDR2: SEHNR and FQNEAQ (reference sequence). The ends lost 3 bases at V and 8 bases at J; junction bases unmatched: 6. CDR3 length: 15 amino acids. The chain's CDR3 is CASSLFIQGDSPLHF. The CDR3 bases are TGTGCCAGCAGCTTGTTTATACAGGGGGATTCACCCCTCCACTTT.

This clone was seen a handful of times. V gene TRBV19 combines with J gene TRBJ1-5; TRBD1 is a possible D gene (5 bases). The CDR3 sequence is 14 residues long. With 6 bases removed from V and 9 bases from J, the gap between germline ends came to 18 bases. Germline lookup yields CDR1 LNHDA and CDR2 SQIVND (reference sequence). For the CDR3, the DNA is TGTGCCAGTAGAGTAAGGGGTGCAGGGTCGCCCCAGCATTTT. This encodes CASRVRGAGSPQHF.

V gene TRBV30 combines with J gene TRBJ1-6; D is ambiguous. CDR1 and CDR2 from the germline V gene are GTSNPN and SVGIG (reference sequence). Trimming took off 2 bases at V and 3 bases at J, with 17 bases between the two ends. The CDR3 extends over 17 amino acids. CDR3: CAWSRFARAGYNSPLHF. CDR3 bases: TGTGCCTGGAGTCGATTCGCCCGAGCGGGCTATAATTCACCCCTCCACTTT.

V gene TRBV5-6 combines with J gene TRBJ1-5, with 8 bases identical to TRBD1. The junction had 14 bases not matched to a gene; V was cut back by 3 bases and J by 6 bases. Germline V gene data show CDR1 as SGHDT and CDR2 as YYEEEE. This CDR3 region has 17 residues. The CDR3 sequence is CASSSYGQGVWGQPQHF. CDR3 DNA: TGTGCCAGCAGCTCATATGGACAGGGTGTATGGGGTCAGCCCCAGCATTTT.

This chain links TRBV7-9 with TRBJ2-7; 9 nucleotides align to TRBD2. The V gene end was trimmed by 2 bases and the J gene end by 3 bases; junction bases not matched to a gene: 5. The germline V gene encodes CDR1 SEHNR and CDR2 FQNEAQ (reference sequence). The CDR3 contains 15 residues. The CDR3 protein is CASSLRTAGGYEQYF. CDR3 DNA sequence: TGTGCCAGCAGCTTAAGGACAGCGGGGGGCTACGAGCAGTACTTC.

A few counts support this clone. The CDR3 DNA reads TGTGCCAGCAGCTCAGGGTCCTTGGGTAATGAAAAACTGTTTTTT. Protein sequence: CASSSGSLGNEKLFF. The chain links TRBV7-9 to TRBJ1-4, with a weak D call TRBD1 (5 bases). The CDR3 totals 15 residues. From germline, CDR1 is SEHNR and CDR2 FQNEAQ (reference sequence). Trimming cost V 4 bases and J 4 bases, with 13 bases left between them.

V usage is TRBV30 and J usage is TRBJ1-5; D not resolved. The CDR3 consists of 15 residues. From germline, CDR1 is GTSNPN and CDR2 SVGIG (reference sequence). V shed 2 bases and J shed 0 bases, with 11 bases lying between them. The CDR3 coding sequence is TGTGCCTGGAGTTGGGGAGGGAATAGCAATCAGCCCCAGCATTTT. Translation: CAWSWGGNSNQPQHF.

The chain links TRBV7-3 to TRBJ2-3; D is perhaps TRBD2 (5 bases). The CDR3 covers 13 residues. The ends were cut back, 2 bases at V and 5 bases at J, with 8 bases in the middle. Germline CDR1 reads SGHTA; CDR2 reads FQGTGA. DNA for the CDR3: TGTGCCAGCAGCTTAGGTCGGGGAGATACGCAGTATTTT. Amino acids: CASSLGRGDTQYF.

This clone appeared a few times. This sequence joins TRBV28 and TRBJ1-1; TRBD1 is a possible D gene (6 bases). The germline V gene encodes CDR1 MDHEN and CDR2 SYDVKM. The V end was cut by 5 bases, the J end by 3 bases, with 10 bases between. The CDR3 extends over 13 amino acids. In DNA form, the CDR3 reads TGTGCCAGCAGTCTAAACAGGGACACTGAAGCTTTCTTT. Its translation is CASSLNRDTEAFF.

The V and J genes are TRBV19 and TRBJ2-7, with 8 positions matching TRBD1. Germline CDR1 and CDR2: LNHDA and SQIVND (reference sequence). The CDR3 is made up of 12 amino acids. V lost 6 bases, J lost 12 bases, and 10 bases stayed unmatched. The CDR3 region is CASRGRTGQRYF. The CDR3 coding sequence is TGTGCCAGTAGAGGGAGGACAGGGCAGCGGTACTTC.

The CDR3 bases are TGTGCCTGGAACCGGGACAGGGATGGCTACACCTTC. This sequence encodes CAWNRDRDGYTF. The V and J genes are TRBV30 and TRBJ1-2; 9 bases map to TRBD1. Germline V gene lookup returns CDR1 GTSNPN and CDR2 SVGIG (reference sequence). Losses at the gene ends were 4 bases for V and 6 bases for J; bases not matched to a gene: 3. This CDR3 is 12 amino acids long.

The chain carries TRBV6-4 and TRBJ2-7; 12 bases are a match to TRBD2. The CDR3 has 19 amino acids. J was trimmed by 3 bases and V by 6 bases; bases with no gene match: 18. Germline values: CDR1 MRHNA, CDR2 SNTAGT. The CDR3 nucleotides read TGTGCCAGCAGGGGGGGGACAGGCGACGGGACTAGCGGGCACTACGAGCAGTACTTC. Its protein is CASRGGTGDGTSGHYEQYF.

The rearrangement uses TRBV7-3 and TRBJ2-3; 7 bases align to TRBD1. With 1 base clipped from V and 9 bases from J, the junction kept 7 bases outside the gene matches. The CDR3 totals 14 residues. Looked up from germline, CDR1 is SGHTA and CDR2 is FQGTGA. This CDR3 is CASSLSRGSSTQYF. The CDR3 DNA reads as TGTGCCAGCAGCTTAAGCAGGGGGAGTTCAACGCAGTATTTT.

CDR3 DNA sequence: TGTGCCAGCAGTTATGGACCGGGACTACGGGGTGGCTACACCTTC. Translating it yields CASSYGPGLRGGYTF. V gene TRBV6-5 combines with J gene TRBJ1-2; possible D gene TRBD1, 5 bases. The CDR3 totals 15 residues. The germline gives CDR1 MNHEY, CDR2 SVGAGI. The ends were cut back, 3 bases at V and 7 bases at J, with 18 bases in the middle.

The V and J genes are TRBV29-1 and TRBJ2-1; D remains unclear. The CDR3 contains 10 residues. CDR1 is SQVTM and CDR2 is ANQGSEA in the germline V gene. The ends were cut back, 4 bases at V and 6 bases at J, with 4 bases in the middle. The CDR3 sequence is CSVGGNEQFF. CDR3 sequence (DNA): TGCAGCGTTGGAGGCAATGAGCAGTTCTTC.

CDR3 sequence (DNA): TGTGCCAGCTCACGAACTAGCACAGATACGCAGTATTTT. Translated: CASSRTSTDTQYF. The rearrangement uses TRBV18 and TRBJ2-3; no reliable D call. Trimming shortened V by 4 bases and J by 0 bases, and 5 bases separated the two germline ends. Germline CDR1 is KGHSH and CDR2 is LQKENI. CDR3 length equals 13 residues.

The V and J genes are TRBV30 and TRBJ1-5; 8 bases align to TRBD1. Germline V gene lookup returns CDR1 GTSNPN and CDR2 SVGIG (reference sequence). The length of the CDR3 is 18 residues. The V segment lost 3 bases and the J segment 6 bases; nucleotides outside the gene matches: 19. The CDR3 DNA sequence: TGTGCCTGGAGCCCCCCCGGGCAGGGGGCGCGAACAGGTCAGCCCCAGCATTTT. Translation: CAWSPPGQGARTGQPQHF.

The chain uses TRBV9 and TRBJ1-6; TRBD1 matches at 7 bases. The CDR3 has 15 amino acids. CDR1 is SGDLS, CDR2 YYNGEE, per germline. After removal of 0 bases from V and 7 bases from J, the junction contained 4 bases not matched to a gene. The CDR3 DNA reads TGTGCCAGCAGCGTAGTTCCACAGGGGAATTCACCCCTCCACTTT. This encodes CASSVVPQGNSPLHF.

The chain couples TRBV7-9 to TRBJ2-7; 13 bases map to TRBD2. V dropped 3 bases and J dropped 5; count of bases not matched to a gene: 7. Germline CDR1 and CDR2: SEHNR and FQNEAQ (reference sequence). The CDR3 length is 16 residues. The CDR3 region is CASSFLGTSGTHEQYF. CDR3 nucleotides: TGTGCCAGCAGCTTCCTCGGGACTAGCGGGACCCACGAGCAGTACTTC.